This T cell receptor beta chain was documented in a study of T cell repertoires in cytomegalovirus infection. Whole-study context: Public TCR beta signature analysis indicated the presence of both CMV infection and matching HLA type. Broader study findings: Cumulative public TCR beta family frequency identified CMV carriers with the relevant HLA. Predominance within the ex vivo response was attributable to HLA-C-restricted CMV-specific TCR beta clonotypes.

TCRdb passed the reads through MiXCR, listing each CDR3 protein once. Among under 850,000 distinct CDR3 sequences listed, roughly 35% were seen once. CDR1 is SEHNR and CDR2 is FQNEAQ in the germline V gene (reference sequence). With V trimmed by 5 bases and J by 4 bases, 4 bases remained unmatched. This CDR3 has 15 amino acids. The sample holds many counts of this clonotype. Its antigen remains unidentified. This sequence was found in a human donor in good health (CMV status not recorded). Some clones in this sample may be carry-over from other donors' samples. The sequenced sample was PBMCs. V and J are TRBV7-9 and TRBJ2-1, with 11 bases aligning to TRBD2. CDR3 DNA: TGTGCCAGCAGCCCGAGACTAGCGGGGTACAATGAGCAGTTCTTC. It yields the protein CASSPRLAGYNEQFF.